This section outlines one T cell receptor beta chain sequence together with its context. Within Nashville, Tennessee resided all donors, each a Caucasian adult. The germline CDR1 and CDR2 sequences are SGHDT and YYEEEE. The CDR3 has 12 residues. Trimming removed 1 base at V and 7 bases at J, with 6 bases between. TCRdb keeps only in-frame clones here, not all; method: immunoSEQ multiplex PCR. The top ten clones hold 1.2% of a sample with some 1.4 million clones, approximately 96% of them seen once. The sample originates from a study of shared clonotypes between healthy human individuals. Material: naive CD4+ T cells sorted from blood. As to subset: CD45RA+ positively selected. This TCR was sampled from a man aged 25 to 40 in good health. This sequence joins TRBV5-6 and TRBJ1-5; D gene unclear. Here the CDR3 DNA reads TGTGCCAGCAGCTTGTTAGGCCAGCCCCAGCATTTT. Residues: CASSLLGQPQHF.